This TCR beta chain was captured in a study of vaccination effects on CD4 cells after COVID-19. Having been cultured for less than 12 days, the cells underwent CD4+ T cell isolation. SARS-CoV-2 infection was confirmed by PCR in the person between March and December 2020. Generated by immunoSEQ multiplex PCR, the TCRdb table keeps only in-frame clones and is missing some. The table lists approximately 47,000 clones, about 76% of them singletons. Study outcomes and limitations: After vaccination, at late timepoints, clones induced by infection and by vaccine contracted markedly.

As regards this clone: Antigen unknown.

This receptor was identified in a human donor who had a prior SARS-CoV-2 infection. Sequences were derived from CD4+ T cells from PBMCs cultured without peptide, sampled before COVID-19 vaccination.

This CDR3 reads CASSLGTGMSHEQFF. In DNA form, the CDR3 reads TGTGCCAGCAGCTTGGGGACAGGAATGTCCCATGAGCAGTTCTTC. This sequence joins TRBV5-6 and TRBJ2-1; 7 bases are a match to TRBD1. The CDR3 is 15 amino acids. V lost 0 bases to trimming and J lost 8 bases; unmatched junction nucleotides: 8. CDR1 and CDR2 (germline): SGHDT, YYEEEE.